Listed below are T cell receptor beta chains from one sample, sequenced in a study of response to subunit inactivated influenza vaccine. TCRdb reprocessed the RT-PCR reads with MiXCR, giving one entry per CDR3 protein. The repertoire includes about 300,000 distinct CDR3 sequences, 21% of them detected once, and roughly 10% sits in the top ten. Sequences were derived from PBMCs from blood, sampled about 20 months after vaccination. The receptors here all came from a man between 50 and 75 years old who received an inactivated influenza vaccine. Each CDR3 is given with its conserved first and last residue. The order of the fields is V gene, J gene, CDR3 protein.

v_gene: TRBV7-9
j_gene: TRBJ2-6
CDR3aa: CASSWTGAGANVLTF

v_gene: TRBV11-2
j_gene: TRBJ2-7
CDR3aa: CASSLDPRGLWEQYF

v_gene: TRBV7-9
j_gene: TRBJ1-4
CDR3aa: CASSPGPSTNEKLFF

v_gene: TRBV20-1
j_gene: TRBJ1-4
CDR3aa: CSASSGGINEKLFF

v_gene: TRBV20-1
j_gene: TRBJ2-7
CDR3aa: CSAREGGQGNF

v_gene: TRBV7-2
j_gene: TRBJ2-1
CDR3aa: CASGGHEQFF

v_gene: TRBV29-1
j_gene: TRBJ2-7
CDR3aa: CSVEDWAAPYEQYF

v_gene: TRBV7-6
j_gene: TRBJ2-2
CDR3aa: CASSIGTANTGELFF

v_gene: TRBV29-1
j_gene: TRBJ2-1
CDR3aa: CSVELGTGMGRDEQFF

v_gene: TRBV4-1
j_gene: TRBJ1-5
CDR3aa: CASSQGDSPQPQHF

v_gene: TRBV7-9
j_gene: TRBJ2-5
CDR3aa: CASSEQETQYF

v_gene: TRBV5-1
j_gene: TRBJ1-2
CDR3aa: CASSFGDLGGYGYTF

v_gene: TRBV4-1
j_gene: TRBJ1-2
CDR3aa: CASSQDNGPRGYTF

v_gene: TRBV11-2
j_gene: TRBJ2-1
CDR3aa: CASSSIPGQPKDNEQFF

v_gene: TRBV10-3
j_gene: TRBJ1-3
CDR3aa: CAISGTGGLHSGSTIYF

v_gene: TRBV6-2/TRBV6-3
j_gene: TRBJ2-1
CDR3aa: CASTLAGADNEQFF

v_gene: TRBV6-1
j_gene: TRBJ1-2
CDR3aa: CAAREAGGYGYTF

v_gene: TRBV19
j_gene: TRBJ1-5
CDR3aa: CASSTYDRTNQPQHF

v_gene: TRBV7-9
j_gene: TRBJ2-4
CDR3aa: CASSLVMNIQYF

v_gene: TRBV7-2
j_gene: TRBJ1-4
CDR3aa: CASSLGPGQGAEKLFF

v_gene: TRBV9
j_gene: TRBJ2-7
CDR3aa: CASSVSGGASYEQYF

v_gene: TRBV4-1
j_gene: TRBJ2-5
CDR3aa: CASSPGPFQETQYF

v_gene: TRBV5-4
j_gene: TRBJ2-2
CDR3aa: CASRIQGAGELFF

v_gene: TRBV10-3
j_gene: TRBJ1-5
CDR3aa: CAISESGPGSQPQHF

v_gene: TRBV19
j_gene: TRBJ1-1
CDR3aa: CASSISYSNTEAFF

v_gene: TRBV9
j_gene: TRBJ2-1
CDR3aa: CASSVDYRNEQFF

v_gene: TRBV5-1
j_gene: TRBJ2-2
CDR3aa: CASRDRYTGELFF

v_gene: TRBV4-3
j_gene: TRBJ1-5
CDR3aa: CASSQETDGQPQHF

v_gene: TRBV7-9
j_gene: TRBJ1-2
CDR3aa: CASSLGTAKYGYTF

v_gene: TRBV5-1
j_gene: TRBJ2-1
CDR3aa: CASSLVPDNEQFF

v_gene: TRBV10-1
j_gene: TRBJ2-1
CDR3aa: CASRPSSGCYNEQFF

v_gene: TRBV7-9
j_gene: TRBJ2-3
CDR3aa: CASSRDTRRDTQYF

v_gene: TRBV28
j_gene: TRBJ2-3
CDR3aa: CASVKVLGPDTQYF

v_gene: TRBV29-1
j_gene: TRBJ2-2
CDR3aa: CSVEDLAGDRTGELFF

v_gene: TRBV6-1
j_gene: TRBJ2-7
CDR3aa: CASTSGGEYEQYF

v_gene: TRBV9
j_gene: TRBJ2-3
CDR3aa: CASSVLGVGIDTQYF

v_gene: TRBV5-1
j_gene: TRBJ1-1
CDR3aa: CASSLAVGVQGTEAFF

v_gene: TRBV20-1
j_gene: TRBJ1-5
CDR3aa: CSAKIYPGQHSNQPQHF

v_gene: TRBV3-1
j_gene: TRBJ2-2
CDR3aa: CASSRGQGYTGELFF

v_gene: TRBV28
j_gene: TRBJ2-1
CDR3aa: CASSLRLAGAYNEQFF

v_gene: TRBV3-1
j_gene: TRBJ2-7
CDR3aa: CASSQTWRGSYEQYF

v_gene: TRBV2
j_gene: TRBJ1-1
CDR3aa: CASRSDGVLSNTEAFF